The source of this TCR beta chain is a study of CD8 T cells in Susac syndrome. General study points: The study conceded that its TCR sequencing and HLA analysis involved relatively few individuals.

RNA in amounts of about 0.45 to 1 ug was reverse transcribed with random hexamers. TCRdb re-called the immunoSEQ multiplex PCR reads through MiXCR, storing one row per CDR3 protein. The sample comprises about 120,000 distinct CDR3 sequences, about 93% of which are singletons, and roughly 0.095% rests with the top ten. Peripheral blood CD8+ and CD4+ T cells were profiled by TCR beta sequencing. Remarks on this clonotype: What it recognizes is unknown.

Germline trimming cut 8 bases from V and 3 bases from J; bases unmatched to any gene: 7. Germline V lookup: CDR1 MDHEN, CDR2 SYDVKM. This CDR3 contains 14 residues. The J gene is TRBJ2-5, the V gene TRBV28; 9 bases align to TRBD1. Source material: CD4+ T cells from PBMCs. This sequence was found in a human donor in good health. CDR3 sequence reads: CASSPGDREETQYF. The CDR3 DNA is TGTGCCAGCTCCCCAGGGGACAGGGAAGAGACCCAGTACTTC.